A selection of T cell receptor beta chains follows, all from one sample in a study of blood T cell repertoires in COVID-19. Here immunoSEQ multiplex PCR was the method, and the copy in TCRdb shows in-frame clones only, minus some. This table holds about 270,000 clones, roughly nine tenths found once. The source material was peripheral blood. The receptors shown here come from a man in his forties or fifties who had recovered from COVID-19. Each CDR3 is given with its conserved first and last residue. Fields, in order: D gene, V gene, clone size, J gene, CDR3 protein, CDR3 DNA. The D gene is left open where the match is weak. Size values are once, few and many counts, or a class for expanded clones, and some rows have none.

D gene: .
V gene: TRBV5-1
clone size: once
J gene: TRBJ2-2
CDR3 protein: CASSLVGGTGELFF
CDR3 DNA: TGCGCCAGCAGCTTGGTCGGGGGCACCGGGGAGCTGTTTTTT

D gene: .
V gene: TRBV3-1/TRBV3-2
clone size: .
J gene: TRBJ2-5
CDR3 protein: CASSPRYVETQYF
CDR3 DNA: TGTGCCAGCAGCCCCAGGTACGTGGAGACCCAGTACTTC

D gene: .
V gene: TRBV28
clone size: .
J gene: TRBJ1-6
CDR3 protein: CASRPTSGSVSNNSPLHF
CDR3 DNA: TGTGCCAGCAGGCCAACCTCGGGTAGCGTTTCGAATAATTCACCCCTCCACTTT

D gene: .
V gene: TRBV11-1
clone size: .
J gene: TRBJ2-7
CDR3 protein: CASSLKEAWGQYF
CDR3 DNA: TGTGCCAGCAGCTTAAAGGAGGCGTGGGGGCAGTACTTC

D gene: .
V gene: TRBV5-5
clone size: .
J gene: TRBJ1-1
CDR3 protein: CASSLAWTAMNTEAFF
CDR3 DNA: TGTGCCAGCAGCTTGGCCTGGACAGCCATGAACACTGAAGCTTTCTTT

D gene: .
V gene: TRBV27
clone size: .
J gene: TRBJ1-1
CDR3 protein: CASIDFGEVTEAFF
CDR3 DNA: TGTGCCAGCATCGACTTTGGGGAGGTCACTGAAGCTTTCTTT

D gene: .
V gene: TRBV11-2
clone size: .
J gene: TRBJ1-2
CDR3 protein: CASSLVAGGNNYGYTF
CDR3 DNA: TGTGCCAGCAGCTTAGTTGCTGGGGGGAATAACTATGGCTACACCTTC

D gene: TRBD2
V gene: TRBV19
clone size: .
J gene: TRBJ2-7
CDR3 protein: CASTRLAGGEQYF
CDR3 DNA: TGTGCCAGTACCCGACTAGCGGGAGGCGAGCAGTACTTC

D gene: TRBD2
V gene: TRBV11-3
clone size: .
J gene: TRBJ2-1
CDR3 protein: CASSLEKLAGGCNEQFF
CDR3 DNA: TGTGCCAGCAGCTTAGAAAAGCTAGCGGGAGGTTGCAATGAGCAGTTCTTC

D gene: TRBD1
V gene: TRBV6-5
clone size: .
J gene: TRBJ1-4
CDR3 protein: CASSYTQGRTNEKLFF
CDR3 DNA: TGTGCCAGCAGTTACACACAGGGGCGGACGAATGAAAAACTGTTTTTT

D gene: TRBD1
V gene: TRBV6-1
clone size: many
J gene: TRBJ2-7
CDR3 protein: CASSEERDRGYEQYF
CDR3 DNA: TGTGCCAGCAGTGAAGAGCGGGACAGGGGTTACGAGCAGTACTTC

D gene: TRBD1
V gene: TRBV5-1
clone size: .
J gene: TRBJ2-7
CDR3 protein: CASSTGTGWGQYF
CDR3 DNA: TGCGCCAGCAGCACCGGGACAGGGTGGGGGCAGTACTTC

D gene: .
V gene: TRBV29-1
clone size: .
J gene: TRBJ1-2
CDR3 protein: CSVDKWMPKAGHGYTF
CDR3 DNA: TGCAGCGTTGACAAGTGGATGCCCAAAGCAGGGCATGGCTACACCTTC

D gene: .
V gene: TRBV12-3/TRBV12-4
clone size: .
J gene: TRBJ2-1
CDR3 protein: CASSLAGGRARFF
CDR3 DNA: TGTGCCAGCAGTTTAGCGGGAGGCCGGGCGCGGTTCTTC

D gene: .
V gene: TRBV3-1/TRBV3-2
clone size: .
J gene: TRBJ2-5
CDR3 protein: CASTRLGDPMLETQYF
CDR3 DNA: TGTGCCAGCACCCGCCTCGGGGATCCGATGCTAGAGACCCAGTACTTC

D gene: TRBD2
V gene: TRBV7-3
clone size: .
J gene: TRBJ2-1
CDR3 protein: CASSFDGSGKYNEQFF
CDR3 DNA: TGTGCCAGCAGCTTCGATGGTAGCGGGAAGTACAATGAGCAGTTCTTC

D gene: TRBD1
V gene: TRBV6-5
clone size: .
J gene: TRBJ2-7
CDR3 protein: CASSRNQGAYEQYF
CDR3 DNA: TGTGCCAGCAGTCGTAATCAGGGGGCCTACGAGCAGTACTTC

D gene: TRBD2
V gene: TRBV11-2
clone size: .
J gene: TRBJ2-1
CDR3 protein: CASSLGTLAEYNEQFF
CDR3 DNA: TGTGCCAGCAGCTTAGGGACGCTAGCGGAGTACAATGAGCAGTTCTTC

D gene: TRBD2
V gene: TRBV5-4
clone size: few
J gene: TRBJ2-7
CDR3 protein: CASSFPAGGTYEQYF
CDR3 DNA: TGTGCCAGCAGCTTTCCAGCGGGAGGGACCTACGAGCAGTACTTC

D gene: .
V gene: TRBV7-8
clone size: .
J gene: TRBJ2-5
CDR3 protein: CASSSKGWGAETQYF
CDR3 DNA: TGTGCCAGCAGCTCGAAGGGTTGGGGCGCGGAGACCCAGTACTTC

D gene: TRBD2
V gene: TRBV3-1/TRBV3-2
clone size: .
J gene: TRBJ2-7
CDR3 protein: CASSQDGGEIGRYEQYF
CDR3 DNA: TGTGCCAGCAGCCAAGATGGGGGGGAAATAGGGAGGTACGAGCAGTACTTC

D gene: TRBD2
V gene: TRBV6-5
clone size: .
J gene: TRBJ2-7
CDR3 protein: CASSYTGGPYEQYF
CDR3 DNA: TGTGCCAGCAGTTACACGGGAGGGCCCTACGAGCAGTACTTC

D gene: .
V gene: TRBV4-3
clone size: .
J gene: TRBJ2-7
CDR3 protein: CASSTSLGARGKQYF
CDR3 DNA: TGCGCCAGCAGCACGTCGTTGGGGGCCCGGGGAAAGCAGTACTTC

D gene: TRBD2
V gene: TRBV9
clone size: .
J gene: TRBJ2-3
CDR3 protein: CASSATLGLAGPSTDTQYF
CDR3 DNA: TGTGCCAGCAGCGCGACTCTGGGACTAGCGGGGCCCTCCACAGATACGCAGTATTTT

D gene: .
V gene: TRBV7-2
clone size: .
J gene: TRBJ2-3
CDR3 protein: CASSFSGTDTQYF
CDR3 DNA: TGTGCCAGCAGCTTCAGCGGCACAGATACGCAGTATTTT

D gene: .
V gene: TRBV12-5
clone size: .
J gene: TRBJ2-4
CDR3 protein: CASAPFGYEVAKNIQYF
CDR3 DNA: TGTGCTAGTGCCCCCTTCGGTTATGAGGTAGCCAAAAACATTCAGTACTTC

D gene: TRBD1
V gene: TRBV19
clone size: .
J gene: TRBJ1-2
CDR3 protein: CASSIPLGRGIHYGYTF
CDR3 DNA: TGTGCCAGTAGTATTCCCCTGGGCAGGGGGATTCACTATGGCTACACCTTC

D gene: .
V gene: TRBV19
clone size: .
J gene: TRBJ2-7
CDR3 protein: CASSDRDSGYEQYF
CDR3 DNA: TGTGCCAGTAGTGACCGGGACTCAGGCTACGAGCAGTACTTC

D gene: TRBD2
V gene: TRBV5-4
clone size: .
J gene: TRBJ2-5
CDR3 protein: CASSETSGRARETQYF
CDR3 DNA: TGTGCCAGCAGCGAGACTAGCGGGAGGGCCCGAGAGACCCAGTACTTC

D gene: TRBD2
V gene: TRBV5-1
clone size: .
J gene: TRBJ2-7
CDR3 protein: CASSLVSGGPRYEQYF
CDR3 DNA: TGCGCCAGCAGCTTGGTGTCGGGAGGGCCGAGGTACGAGCAGTACTTC

D gene: .
V gene: TRBV18
clone size: .
J gene: TRBJ2-7
CDR3 protein: CASSLKTAIPPNEQYF
CDR3 DNA: TGTGCCAGCTCACTTAAGACAGCCATCCCCCCTAACGAGCAGTACTTC

D gene: .
V gene: TRBV7-9
clone size: once
J gene: TRBJ2-3
CDR3 protein: CASSPGVGDTQYF
CDR3 DNA: TGTGCCAGCAGCCCGGGAGTCGGAGATACGCAGTATTTT

D gene: TRBD2
V gene: TRBV28
clone size: .
J gene: TRBJ2-5
CDR3 protein: CASAAGTSWETQYF
CDR3 DNA: TGTGCCAGTGCGGCCGGGACTAGCTGGGAGACCCAGTACTTC

D gene: .
V gene: TRBV7-9
clone size: .
J gene: TRBJ2-7
CDR3 protein: CASSFPREGDVYEQYF
CDR3 DNA: TGTGCCAGCAGCTTTCCTCGCGAGGGCGACGTCTACGAGCAGTACTTC

D gene: TRBD2
V gene: TRBV5-6
clone size: .
J gene: TRBJ2-5
CDR3 protein: CASSSNDRLAGVETQYF
CDR3 DNA: TGTGCCAGCAGCTCTAACGACCGACTAGCGGGCGTAGAGACCCAGTACTTC

D gene: .
V gene: TRBV3-1/TRBV3-2
clone size: .
J gene: TRBJ2-1
CDR3 protein: CASSQGRGRDRTYNEQFF
CDR3 DNA: TGTGCCAGCAGCCAGGGGCGGGGACGGGACAGAACCTACAATGAGCAGTTCTTC

D gene: .
V gene: TRBV27
clone size: few
J gene: TRBJ2-5
CDR3 protein: CASGLGETQYF
CDR3 DNA: TGTGCCAGCGGACTGGGGGAGACCCAGTACTTC

D gene: TRBD1
V gene: TRBV29-1
clone size: .
J gene: TRBJ1-2
CDR3 protein: CSVGNTGGRGYGYTF
CDR3 DNA: TGCAGCGTTGGAAACACAGGGGGCCGTGGCTATGGCTACACCTTC

D gene: .
V gene: TRBV9
clone size: .
J gene: TRBJ2-7
CDR3 protein: CASSVGPTGGSVSYEQYF
CDR3 DNA: TGTGCCAGCAGCGTAGGACCGACTGGGGGGTCAGTCTCCTACGAGCAGTACTTC

D gene: .
V gene: TRBV2
clone size: .
J gene: TRBJ2-1
CDR3 protein: CASSLPHGTAYNEQFF
CDR3 DNA: TGTGCCAGCAGTTTACCCCATGGGACTGCCTACAATGAGCAGTTCTTC

D gene: TRBD2
V gene: TRBV30
clone size: few
J gene: TRBJ2-7
CDR3 protein: CAWSLTSGATYEQYF
CDR3 DNA: TGTGCCTGGAGTTTGACTAGCGGGGCGACCTACGAGCAGTACTTC

D gene: .
V gene: TRBV7-7
clone size: .
J gene: TRBJ2-7
CDR3 protein: CASSLRGYEQYF
CDR3 DNA: TGTGCCAGCAGCTTACGGGGATACGAGCAGTACTTC

D gene: TRBD2
V gene: TRBV19
clone size: .
J gene: TRBJ2-1
CDR3 protein: CASSGLAGAYEQFF
CDR3 DNA: TGTGCCAGTAGCGGACTAGCGGGAGCTTATGAGCAGTTCTTC

D gene: TRBD2
V gene: TRBV27
clone size: once
J gene: TRBJ2-1
CDR3 protein: CASSSRSGKPGNEQFF
CDR3 DNA: TGTGCCAGCAGTTCCAGGAGCGGGAAGCCGGGGAATGAGCAGTTCTTC

D gene: .
V gene: TRBV7-9
clone size: few
J gene: TRBJ2-7
CDR3 protein: CASTFEAPSYEQYF
CDR3 DNA: TGTGCCAGCACCTTCGAGGCTCCTAGCTACGAGCAGTACTTC

D gene: TRBD2
V gene: TRBV7-2
clone size: .
J gene: TRBJ2-7
CDR3 protein: CASSFIAGGHYEQYF
CDR3 DNA: TGTGCCAGCAGCTTTATCGCGGGGGGGCACTACGAGCAGTACTTC